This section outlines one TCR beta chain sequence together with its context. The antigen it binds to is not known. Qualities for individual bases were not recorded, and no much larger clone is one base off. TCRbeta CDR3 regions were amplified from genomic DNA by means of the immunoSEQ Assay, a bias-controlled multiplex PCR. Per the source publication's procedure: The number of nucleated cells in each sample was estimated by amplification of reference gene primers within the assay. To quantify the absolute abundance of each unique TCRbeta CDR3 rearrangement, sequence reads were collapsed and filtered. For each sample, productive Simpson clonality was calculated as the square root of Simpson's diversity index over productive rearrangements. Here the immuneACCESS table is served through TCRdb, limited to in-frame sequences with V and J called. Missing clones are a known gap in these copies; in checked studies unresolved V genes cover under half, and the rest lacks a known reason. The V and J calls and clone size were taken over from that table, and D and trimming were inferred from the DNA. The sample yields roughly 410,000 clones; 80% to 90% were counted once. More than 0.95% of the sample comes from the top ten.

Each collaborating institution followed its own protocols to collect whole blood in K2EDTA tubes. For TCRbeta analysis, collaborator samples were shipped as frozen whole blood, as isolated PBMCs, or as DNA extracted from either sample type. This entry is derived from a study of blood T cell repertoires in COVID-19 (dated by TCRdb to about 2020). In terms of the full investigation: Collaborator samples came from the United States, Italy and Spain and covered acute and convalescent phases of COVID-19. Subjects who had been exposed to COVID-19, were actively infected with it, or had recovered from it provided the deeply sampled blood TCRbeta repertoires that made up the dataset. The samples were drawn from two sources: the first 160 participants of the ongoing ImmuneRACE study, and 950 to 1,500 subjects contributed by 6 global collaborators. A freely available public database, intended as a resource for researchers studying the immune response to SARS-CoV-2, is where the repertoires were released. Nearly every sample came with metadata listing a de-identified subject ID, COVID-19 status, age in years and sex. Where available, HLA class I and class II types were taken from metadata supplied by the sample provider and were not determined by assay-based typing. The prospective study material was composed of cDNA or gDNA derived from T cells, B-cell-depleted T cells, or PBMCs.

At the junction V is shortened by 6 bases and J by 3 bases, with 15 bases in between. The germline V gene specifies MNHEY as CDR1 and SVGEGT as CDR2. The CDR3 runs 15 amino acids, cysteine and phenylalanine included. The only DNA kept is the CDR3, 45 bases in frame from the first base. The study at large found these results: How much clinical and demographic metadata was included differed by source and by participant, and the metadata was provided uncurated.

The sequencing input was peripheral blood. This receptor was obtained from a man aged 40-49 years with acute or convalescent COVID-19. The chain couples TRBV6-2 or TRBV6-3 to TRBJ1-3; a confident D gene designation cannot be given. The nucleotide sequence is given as TGTGCCAGCAGCCCGGGAGACGGGGTTGGAAACACCATATATTTT. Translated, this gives CASSPGDGVGNTIYF.